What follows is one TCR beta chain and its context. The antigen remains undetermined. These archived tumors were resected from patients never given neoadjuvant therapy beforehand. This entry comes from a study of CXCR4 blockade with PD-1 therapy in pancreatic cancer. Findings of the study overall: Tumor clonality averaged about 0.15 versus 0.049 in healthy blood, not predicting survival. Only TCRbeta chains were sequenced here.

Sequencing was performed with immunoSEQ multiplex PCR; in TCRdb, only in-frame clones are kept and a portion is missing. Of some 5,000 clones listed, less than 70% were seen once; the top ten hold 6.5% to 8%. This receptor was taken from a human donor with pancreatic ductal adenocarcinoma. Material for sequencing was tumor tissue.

The CDR3 nucleotides are TGCAGCGTCTCGGACGTTAACTATGGCTACACCTTC. Translation: CSVSDVNYGYTF. This rearrangement joins TRBV29-1 to TRBJ1-2; the D is unclear. Trimming took 6 bases from V and 1 from J, leaving 9 bases between them. The germline V gene has CDR1 SQVTM and CDR2 ANQGSEA. This CDR3 has 12 residues. Combining the CDR3 with reference TRBV29-1 and TRBJ1-2 gives the whole variable domain SAVISQKPSRDICQRGTSLTIQCQVDSQVTMMFWYRQQPGQSLTLIATANQGSEATYESGFVIDKFPISRPNLTFSTLTVSNMSPEDSSIYLCSVSDVNYGYTFGSGTRLTVV.